This is a list of T cell receptor beta chains from one sample in a study of early T cells in non-severe SARS-CoV-2 infection. TCRdb re-derived calls from the 5' RACE reads in MiXCR, one entry per CDR3 protein. The sample yields some 71,000 distinct CDR3 sequences, approximately 9.5% seen once. Sequencing was performed on whole blood. The origin of the receptors is an adult who was a healthcare worker with PCR-confirmed SARS-CoV-2 infection or an uninfected control (not recorded which). Each CDR3 is given with its conserved first and last residue. D genes are given only for firm matches. Size is omitted from some rows. Given values are once, few, many or a class for expanded clones.

CDR3 protein,CDR3 DNA,J gene,D gene,clone size,CDR3 length,V gene
CASSPIGQLMNTEAFF,TGTGCCAGCAGCCCTATCGGACAGCTAATGAACACTGAAGCTTTCTTT,TRBJ1-1,.,many,16,TRBV28
CSAEGQAPYEQYF,TGCAGTGCAGAGGGACAGGCTCCCTACGAGCAGTACTTC,TRBJ2-7,TRBD1,many,13,TRBV20-1
CASSYSGRSTYEQYF,TGTGCCAGCAGTTACAGCGGGAGAAGCACCTACGAGCAGTACTTC,TRBJ2-7,TRBD2,many,15,TRBV7-2
CSARGGREGEQFF,TGCAGTGCTAGGGGCGGGAGAGAAGGTGAGCAGTTCTTC,TRBJ2-1,TRBD2,many,13,TRBV20-1
CASSSTGSTDTQYF,TGTGCCAGCAGCTCTACGGGGAGCACAGATACGCAGTATTTT,TRBJ2-3,.,many,14,TRBV7-9
CASSLSGRFTEAFF,TGTGCCAGCAGCCTCTCAGGACGTTTCACTGAAGCTTTCTTT,TRBJ1-1,.,many,14,TRBV11-2
CSARDTGDTEAFF,TGCAGTGCTAGAGATACAGGTGACACTGAAGCTTTCTTT,TRBJ1-1,.,many,13,TRBV20-1
CASSFQPAGIGELFF,TGTGCCAGCAGCTTTCAACCGGCAGGGATCGGGGAGCTGTTTTTT,TRBJ2-2,.,.,15,TRBV5-8
CASSQAGRPDTDTQYF,TGTGCCAGCAGTCAGGCGGGGCGGCCGGACACAGATACGCAGTATTTT,TRBJ2-3,.,many,16,TRBV2
CSPREGAGETQYF,TGCAGCCCCCGTGAGGGGGCAGGAGAGACCCAGTACTTC,TRBJ2-5,TRBD1,few,13,TRBV20-1
CASSLAPLYEQYF,TGTGCCAGCAGCTTAGCGCCCCTCTACGAGCAGTACTTC,TRBJ2-7,.,.,13,TRBV7-2
CASSSYRGGPAPQHF,TGTGCCAGCAGTTCCTACAGGGGAGGTCCGGCGCCCCAGCATTTT,TRBJ1-5,TRBD1,few,15,TRBV27
CASSASTTNEKLFF,TGTGCCAGCAGTGCTTCAACAACTAATGAAAAACTGTTTTTT,TRBJ1-4,.,.,14,TRBV11-2
CASSTARANYGYTF,TGTGCCAGCAGTACGGCCAGGGCTAACTATGGCTACACCTTC,TRBJ1-2,.,many,14,TRBV12-3/TRBV12-4
CASSFGQAYEQYF,TGTGCCAGCAGTTTTGGACAGGCCTACGAGCAGTACTTC,TRBJ2-7,TRBD1,many,13,TRBV6-5